The source of this TCR beta chain is a study of cytomegalovirus exposure and HLA in healthy donors. Study background: One earlier analysis, a look at approximately 180 million T cells, found some 120 million unique TCR beta sequences.

Broader study findings: In vitro checks showed that a few CMV-associated chains really do target CMV antigens. TCR beta sequences numbering more than 15,000 were associated with HLA alleles at 0.05 false discovery rate in a later analysis.

Points on this clone: Its antigen remains unknown.

Samples came from healthy bone marrow donors. Primers for the PCR totalled 60 Vbeta and 13 Jbeta. TCRdb's table, derived via immunoSEQ multiplex PCR, lists solely in-frame clones and lacks some. The listing records 40,000 to 50,000 clones. This TCR was sampled from a woman aged 40 to 55 in good health and CMV-seronegative. The sequenced sample was PBMCs.

This CDR3 is CASSSTGTSPYEQYF. Written as DNA, the CDR3 is TGTGCCAGCAGTTCTACTGGGACTAGTCCCTACGAGCAGTACTTC. This rearrangement joins TRBV6-5 to TRBJ2-7; TRBD2 aligns across 8 bases. CDR3 length: 15 residues. Per the germline V gene, CDR1 is MNHEY and CDR2 is SVGAGI. V lost 4 bases and J lost 2; bases outside the gene matches: 7.